This is a list of T cell receptor beta chains from one sample in a study of blood T cell repertoires in COVID-19. Sequenced by immunoSEQ multiplex PCR; TCRdb stores in-frame clones only, minus some. The table shows around 150,000 clones, with around three quarters occurring only once. Input material: peripheral blood. The receptors stem from a man aged 60-69 years with acute or convalescent COVID-19. CDR3s include the opening cysteine and the closing phenylalanine or tryptophan. A D gene is named only where the DNA matches it firmly. Clone size is not always given. Where it is, it says once, few, many or a class for expanded clones.

D: NA; J: TRBJ2-7; V: TRBV19; size: NA; DNA: TGTGCCAGTAGTACCCCCGGACAGCGAACCTACGAGCAGTACTTC; CDR3: CASSTPGQRTYEQYF
D: NA; J: TRBJ2-2; V: TRBV7-9; size: NA; DNA: TGTGCCAGCAGCTTAGGGAGGCGCGGAAGGGAGCTGTTTTTT; CDR3: CASSLGRRGRELFF
D: TRBD1; J: TRBJ2-7; V: TRBV19; size: NA; DNA: TGTGCCAGTAGTATGGGACAGGAGTACGAGCAGTACTTC; CDR3: CASSMGQEYEQYF
D: NA; J: TRBJ2-2; V: TRBV15; size: NA; DNA: TGTGCCACCAGCAGAGATACTGGGGCTCGGAGGGAGCTGTTTTTT; CDR3: CATSRDTGARRELFF
D: NA; J: TRBJ1-1; V: TRBV18; size: NA; DNA: TGTGCCAGCTCACCAACATCGAACACTGAAGCTTTCTTT; CDR3: CASSPTSNTEAFF
D: NA; J: TRBJ2-2; V: TRBV27; size: NA; DNA: TGTGCCAGCAGTCGGACAGTTAACACCGGGGAGCTGTTTTTT; CDR3: CASSRTVNTGELFF
D: NA; J: TRBJ2-1; V: TRBV7-9; size: NA; DNA: TGTGCCAGCAGCCTCTATAGCGACTACAATGAGCAGTTCTTC; CDR3: CASSLYSDYNEQFF
D: TRBD1; J: TRBJ2-3; V: TRBV28; size: NA; DNA: TGTGCCAGCAGTTCGGACAGGGGGACAGATACGCAGTATTTT; CDR3: CASSSDRGTDTQYF
D: NA; J: TRBJ2-7; V: TRBV6-6; size: NA; DNA: TGTGCCAGCAGTACAAGACAGGCTGGGGAGCAGTACTTC; CDR3: CASSTRQAGEQYF
D: NA; J: TRBJ1-1; V: TRBV28; size: NA; DNA: TGTGCCAGCAGTTTATTGGGGCAGAGGAACACTGAAGCTTTCTTT; CDR3: CASSLLGQRNTEAFF
D: NA; J: TRBJ2-3; V: TRBV21-1; size: NA; DNA: TGTGCCAGCAGCAGTCGACCGGGACTAGCGGGAGATGATCCCACAGATACGCAGTATTTT; CDR3: CASSSRPGLAGDDPTDTQYF
D: NA; J: TRBJ1-6; V: TRBV27; size: NA; DNA: TGTGCCAGCAGTCCGGGGTATTATAATTCACCCCTCCACTTT; CDR3: CASSPGYYNSPLHF
D: NA; J: TRBJ1-4; V: TRBV19; size: NA; DNA: TGTGCCAGTAGGAACAGGGTTGGAACTAATGAAAAACTGTTTTTT; CDR3: CASRNRVGTNEKLFF
D: TRBD2; J: TRBJ2-1; V: TRBV7-7; size: NA; DNA: TGTGCTAGCAGCTTAGGGACTAGTGGGTCCAATGAGCAGTTCTTC; CDR3: CASSLGTSGSNEQFF
D: NA; J: TRBJ2-7; V: TRBV29-1; size: once; DNA: TGCAGCGTGAAACCTGACTACTCTCCCTACGAGCAGTACTTC; CDR3: CSVKPDYSPYEQYF
D: NA; J: TRBJ2-2; V: TRBV2; size: few; DNA: TGTGCCAGCACTTCGACGGGTGTGGGCGGGGAGCTGTTTTTT; CDR3: CASTSTGVGGELFF
D: TRBD1; J: TRBJ1-5; V: TRBV2; size: NA; DNA: TGTGCCAGCACCTCGACAGGGCCCAATCAGCCCCAGCATTTT; CDR3: CASTSTGPNQPQHF
D: TRBD1; J: TRBJ1-2; V: TRBV5-6; size: NA; DNA: TGTGCCAGCAGCTTCCGGGACAGGGGAACCTATGGCTACACCTTC; CDR3: CASSFRDRGTYGYTF
D: TRBD1; J: TRBJ2-5; V: TRBV9; size: NA; DNA: TGTGCCAGCAGCGGACCGACAGGGTTGGAGACCCAGTACTTC; CDR3: CASSGPTGLETQYF
D: TRBD1; J: TRBJ2-1; V: TRBV5-1; size: NA; DNA: TGCGCCAGCAGCCGGACAGGACTTTACAATGAGCAGTTCTTC; CDR3: CASSRTGLYNEQFF
D: TRBD2; J: TRBJ2-5; V: TRBV3-1/TRBV3-2; size: NA; DNA: TGTGCCAGCAGTGGGACTAGCAGGGAGACCCAGTACTTC; CDR3: CASSGTSRETQYF
D: NA; J: TRBJ1-1; V: TRBV10-2; size: NA; DNA: TGCGCCAGCAGTGAGGCACAGATGAACACTGAAGCTTTCTTT; CDR3: CASSEAQMNTEAFF
D: TRBD1; J: TRBJ2-7; V: TRBV6-5; size: NA; DNA: TGTGCCAGCAGTTACGCACAGGGGGCCCACCTCGAGCAGTACTTC; CDR3: CASSYAQGAHLEQYF
D: NA; J: TRBJ1-5; V: TRBV12-3/TRBV12-4; size: NA; DNA: TGTGCCAGCAGTTCACAGGGTGGACAGCCCCAGCATTTT; CDR3: CASSSQGGQPQHF
D: NA; J: TRBJ2-7; V: TRBV7-8; size: NA; DNA: TGTGCCAGCAGCTCATTTAGGGGGGGTTACGAGCAGTACTTC; CDR3: CASSSFRGGYEQYF
D: NA; J: TRBJ1-5; V: TRBV6-1; size: NA; DNA: TGTGCCAGCAGTGAAGATGCCGCAGCCTCAAGAGGACCCCAGCATTTT; CDR3: CASSEDAAASRGPQHF
D: TRBD1; J: TRBJ1-4; V: TRBV7-8; size: NA; DNA: TGTGCCAGCAGCTCCCACAGGGGAACAAATGAAAAACTGTTTTTT; CDR3: CASSSHRGTNEKLFF
D: NA; J: TRBJ2-5; V: TRBV18; size: NA; DNA: TGTGCCAGCTCACCACCGGGCAACCCCGAGACCCAGTACTTC; CDR3: CASSPPGNPETQYF
D: NA; J: TRBJ2-1; V: TRBV20-1; size: NA; DNA: TGCAGTGCTAGAGGCGACAATGAGCAGTTCTTC; CDR3: CSARGDNEQFF
D: NA; J: TRBJ1-1; V: TRBV3-1/TRBV3-2; size: NA; DNA: TGTGCCAGCAGCCAAGATACGGGGAACACTGAAGCTTTCTTT; CDR3: CASSQDTGNTEAFF
D: NA; J: TRBJ2-7; V: TRBV27; size: NA; DNA: TGTGCCAGCAGTCCCCGACCCGGGTCCTACGAGCAGTACTTC; CDR3: CASSPRPGSYEQYF
D: NA; J: TRBJ2-2; V: TRBV3-1/TRBV3-2; size: NA; DNA: TGTGCCAGCAGCCAAGACACTAATCTAGGGGAGCTGTTTTTT; CDR3: CASSQDTNLGELFF
D: TRBD1; J: TRBJ1-4; V: TRBV28; size: few; DNA: TGTGCCAGCAGAGGTGCCGGGACAGCAAATGAAAAACTGTTTTTT; CDR3: CASRGAGTANEKLFF
D: NA; J: TRBJ2-6; V: TRBV5-1; size: NA; DNA: TGCGCCAGCAGCTCCCGGGATATTAACGTCCTGACTTTC; CDR3: CASSSRDINVLTF
D: NA; J: TRBJ2-5; V: TRBV2; size: NA; DNA: TGTGCCAGCAGTGAATTACAAGAGACCCAGTACTTC; CDR3: CASSELQETQYF
D: TRBD1; J: TRBJ2-1; V: TRBV30; size: many; DNA: TGTGCCTGGAACCGGGACAGGGGCTTGGGTGAGCAGTTCTTC; CDR3: CAWNRDRGLGEQFF
D: NA; J: TRBJ2-1; V: TRBV12-3/TRBV12-4; size: NA; DNA: TGTGCCAGCAGTTCAGGAAACCAGAATGAGCAGTTCTTC; CDR3: CASSSGNQNEQFF
D: NA; J: TRBJ2-5; V: TRBV11-2; size: NA; DNA: TGTGCCAGCAGCCAGGTCGGGGTGGAGGAGACCCAGTACTTC; CDR3: CASSQVGVEETQYF
D: TRBD2; J: TRBJ2-1; V: TRBV19; size: few; DNA: TGTGCCAGCGGAGGGCGGGAGGGCCCGAGAGATGAGCAGTTCTTC; CDR3: CASGGREGPRDEQFF
D: TRBD1; J: TRBJ1-4; V: TRBV28; size: few; DNA: TGTGCCAGCAGGTCAAGCAGGGGGCGGGCTAATGAAAAACTGTTTTTT; CDR3: CASRSSRGRANEKLFF
D: NA; J: TRBJ2-5; V: TRBV6-5; size: NA; DNA: TGTGCCAGCAGTTACGAGGGCGGAGAGACCCAGTACTTC; CDR3: CASSYEGGETQYF
D: TRBD2; J: TRBJ2-7; V: TRBV19; size: NA; DNA: TGTGCCAGTAGTTTAAGCGGGAGGGGCTCCTACGAGCAGTACTTC; CDR3: CASSLSGRGSYEQYF
D: TRBD2; J: TRBJ2-1; V: TRBV6-5; size: NA; DNA: TGTGCCAGCAGTTTCACCGGGACTAGCATTAATGAGCAGTTCTTC; CDR3: CASSFTGTSINEQFF
D: TRBD1; J: TRBJ2-1; V: TRBV2; size: NA; DNA: TGTGCCAGCAGTGAGGCGACAGGGCCCTACAATGAGCAGTTCTTC; CDR3: CASSEATGPYNEQFF
D: TRBD2; J: TRBJ2-1; V: TRBV6-5; size: NA; DNA: TGTGCCAGCAGTTACTCGATACTAGCGGGCTACAATGAGCAGTTCTTC; CDR3: CASSYSILAGYNEQFF
D: NA; J: TRBJ1-5; V: TRBV28; size: NA; DNA: TGTGCCAGCAGTTTTACATCATTGGTGTTCAATCAGCCCCAGCATTTT; CDR3: CASSFTSLVFNQPQHF
D: TRBD1; J: TRBJ1-5; V: TRBV28; size: NA; DNA: TGTGCCAGCAGTTTATTCACAGGGGGCAATCAGCCCCAGCATTTT; CDR3: CASSLFTGGNQPQHF
D: NA; J: TRBJ1-2; V: TRBV27; size: NA; DNA: TGTGCCAGTCGTCCCTCGGAGGGAATAAACTATGGCTACACCTTC; CDR3: CASRPSEGINYGYTF
D: NA; J: TRBJ1-1; V: TRBV10-1; size: NA; DNA: TGCGCCAGCAGTGTAGGCAGACAGAACACTGAAGCTTTCTTT; CDR3: CASSVGRQNTEAFF
D: NA; J: TRBJ2-2; V: TRBV30; size: NA; DNA: TGTGCCTGGAGCCGGGGCCGGCTAGCGTTAGGAGGTCAGACCGGGGAGCTGTTTTTT; CDR3: CAWSRGRLALGGQTGELFF
D: TRBD2; J: TRBJ2-5; V: TRBV7-6; size: NA; DNA: TGTGCCAGCAGCTTACCCCCGGGTCAACGGGGACTAGTCGGTGAGACCCAGTACTTC; CDR3: CASSLPPGQRGLVGETQYF
D: TRBD1; J: TRBJ1-1; V: TRBV28; size: once; DNA: TGTGCCAGCAGTCCCGGGACAGGGACCACTGAAGCTTTCTTT; CDR3: CASSPGTGTTEAFF
D: NA; J: TRBJ2-3; V: TRBV7-3; size: NA; DNA: TGTGCCAGCAGCTTACAAGGGGGCACAGATACGCAGTATTTT; CDR3: CASSLQGGTDTQYF
D: TRBD1; J: TRBJ2-3; V: TRBV30; size: NA; DNA: TGTGCCTGGATCCGGGACAGGGGCACAGATACGCAGTATTTT; CDR3: CAWIRDRGTDTQYF
D: TRBD2; J: TRBJ2-1; V: TRBV19; size: NA; DNA: TGTGCCAGTAGGGTGGGGCTAGCGGGAATCGATGAGCAGTTCTTC; CDR3: CASRVGLAGIDEQFF
D: NA; J: TRBJ1-5; V: TRBV6-4; size: NA; DNA: TGTGCCACCCGCCAAGACCGTTACTATAGCAATCAGCCCCAGCATTTT; CDR3: CATRQDRYYSNQPQHF
D: NA; J: TRBJ2-5; V: TRBV7-9; size: NA; DNA: TGTGCCAGCAGCGCTCCATCTGGGCGGAGGAAAGAGACCCAGTACTTC; CDR3: CASSAPSGRRKETQYF